The 4 T cell receptor beta chains in this list originate from one sample, sequenced in a study of blood T cell repertoires in COVID-19. Method: immunoSEQ multiplex PCR; TCRdb's copy keeps in-frame clones and lacks some. This sample has 340,000 or so clones; around four fifths occur once, and the top ten carry around 3%. Sequenced material: peripheral blood. These receptors were collected from a man in his thirties or forties with active or convalescent COVID-19.

There are a few counts of this clone. The V gene is TRBV10-1, the J gene TRBJ2-3; tentatively, D is TRBD2 (5 bases). This CDR3 has 16 amino acids. V lost 4 bases and J lost 0, with 14 bases in between. Germline CDR1 is WNHNN and CDR2 is SYGVQD (reference sequence). Here the CDR3 reads CASSGLLVSSTDTQYF. The CDR3 nucleotides are TGCGCCAGCAGTGGGCTACTAGTCTCTAGCACAGATACGCAGTATTTT.

The chain uses TRBV11-3 and TRBJ2-3; D is perhaps TRBD2 (6 bases). With 1 base removed from V and 12 bases from J, the gap between germline ends came to 8 bases. The CDR3 extends over 11 amino acids. CDR1 and CDR2 (germline): SGHNT, YENEEA. CDR3 coding DNA: TGTGCCAGCAGCTTAGGGGAGGCACAGTATTTT. It yields the protein CASSLGEAQYF. Looking up the rest from reference TRBV11-3 and TRBJ2-3 gives the full variable domain: EAGVVQSPRYKIIEKKQPVAFWCNPISGHNTLYWYLQNLGQGPELLIRYENEEAVDDSQLPKDRFSAERLKGVDSTLKIQPAELGDSAVYLCASSLGEAQYFGPGTRLTVL.

This clone showed up just a few times. The rearrangement uses TRBV4-1 and TRBJ1-4, with D possibly being TRBD1 (6 bases). Germline-derived CDR1 and CDR2 are MGHRA and YSYEKL. The CDR3 contains 16 residues. Trimming shortened V by 6 bases and J by 4 bases, and 18 bases separated the two germline ends. The CDR3 is CASRPTPDRFNEKLFF. As DNA, the CDR3 is TGCGCCAGCAGACCCACCCCGGACAGATTTAATGAAAAACTGTTTTTT.

The chain carries TRBV3-1 (or the pseudogene TRBV3-2) and TRBJ2-5; 13 bases agree with TRBD2. The CDR3 loop spans 17 amino acids. Unmatched junction bases numbered 6, after V lost 4 bases and J lost 1 base. The germline V gene has CDR1 LGHDT and CDR2 YNNKEL (reference sequence). The CDR3 protein is CASSLRLAGGLQETQYF. CDR3 DNA: TGTGCCAGCAGCCTACGACTAGCGGGAGGTCTCCAAGAGACCCAGTACTTC.